This entry describes one T cell receptor beta chain. This clone was seen more than once but under ten times. The antigen it recognizes is unknown. No clone much larger than this one lies a single base away; base qualities are absent. Each collaborating institution followed its own protocols to collect whole blood in K2EDTA tubes. Collaborator samples were shipped for TCRbeta analysis as frozen whole blood, isolated PBMCs, or DNA extracted from either sample type. Trimming at the junction amounts to 4 bases on V and 3 bases on J, and the germline ends lie 15 bases apart. The CDR3 runs 16 amino acids, cysteine and phenylalanine included. Only the CDR3 region is kept as DNA, spanning 48 bases read in frame from base 1. The germline V gene yields SGHAT for CDR1 and FQNNGV for CDR2. The data are from a study of blood T cell repertoires in COVID-19 (dated by TCRdb to 2020 to 2022). For the wider study: Collaborator samples came from the United States, Italy and Spain and covered acute and convalescent phases of COVID-19. The material from the prospective study consisted of cDNA or gDNA derived from T cells, B-cell-depleted T cells, or PBMCs. Deeply sampled blood TCRbeta repertoires from subjects exposed to, actively infected with, or recovered from COVID-19 were included in the dataset. A freely available public database, intended as a resource for researchers studying the immune response to SARS-CoV-2, is where the repertoires were released. The samples were drawn from the first 160 participants of the ongoing ImmuneRACE study and from roughly 1,300 subjects provided by 6 global collaborators. Nearly every sample came with metadata listing a de-identified subject ID, COVID-19 status, age in years and sex. HLA class I and class II types, where available, came from metadata supplied by the sample provider rather than from assay-based typing.

TCRbeta CDR3 regions were amplified from genomic DNA using the immunoSEQ Assay, a bias-controlled multiplex PCR. For the original study's pipeline: Nucleated cell counts per sample were estimated from amplification of reference gene primers within the assay. To quantify the absolute abundance of each unique TCRbeta CDR3 rearrangement, sequence reads were collapsed and filtered. For each sample, productive Simpson clonality was calculated by taking the square root of Simpson's diversity index across productive rearrangements. This is the immuneACCESS table as TCRdb keeps it, with only in-frame sequences that have V and J called. A part of the clones is gone; compared with another copy, unresolved V genes explain less than half, and the rest is unexplained. V, J and clone size were drawn from that table, and D and trimming were deduced from the DNA. Recorded for this sample are 95,000 to 150,000 clones; roughly three quarters of them occurred a single time. The top ten hold 37% of the sample.

The paper's findings and limits, for the study overall: How much clinical and demographic metadata was included differed by source and by participant, and the metadata was provided uncurated.

The rearrangement joined TRBV11-2 to TRBJ2-2; possibly the D gene is TRBD2, per 6 matching bases. The sequence came from a man aged 35 to 55 with active or convalescent COVID-19. The specimen was peripheral blood. The CDR3 in this case is CASSSTYRRDTGELFF. The DNA is TGTGCCAGCAGCTCCACCTACAGGAGGGACACCGGGGAGCTGTTTTTT.